These 22 T cell receptor beta chains were all obtained from the same sample, sequenced in a study of blood T cell repertoires in COVID-19. The table came from immunoSEQ multiplex PCR; TCRdb's copy has only in-frame clones and leaves some out. This sample has about 90,000 clones, with roughly 88% found just once. The material sequenced was peripheral blood. The receptors stem from a woman older than 75 with active or convalescent COVID-19.

V is TRBV9 and J is TRBJ2-5; 10 nucleotides agree with TRBD2. The V and J ends lost 3 bases and 4 bases, in that order; junction bases with no gene match: 15. CDR1 is SGDLS and CDR2 is YYNGEE in the germline V gene. This CDR3 contains 18 residues. The CDR3 here is CASSAPRGASGRGETQYF. The CDR3 DNA reads as TGTGCCAGCAGCGCCCCCCGCGGGGCGAGCGGGAGGGGAGAGACCCAGTACTTC.

The gene calls are TRBV24-1 and TRBJ2-2; 11 bases are shared with TRBD2. Trimming removed 0 bases from V and 9 bases from J; junction bases left unmatched: 5. This CDR3 has 16 residues. Germline CDR1 KGHDR, CDR2 SFDVKD. The CDR3 region has the DNA TGTGCCACCAGTGATTTGACGACTAGCGGGGACCGGGAGCTGTTTTTT. This gives the protein CATSDLTTSGDRELFF.

The chain recombines TRBV7-2 with TRBJ2-1, with 10 bases matching TRBD2. The ends lost 1 base at V and 2 bases at J; junction bases unmatched: 8. Germline V lookup: CDR1 SGHTA, CDR2 FQGNSA. The length of the CDR3 is 18 residues. CDR3 sequence: CASSLGSGSGGAYNEQFF. As DNA, the CDR3 is TGTGCCAGCAGCTTAGGGTCTGGAAGCGGGGGGGCCTACAATGAGCAGTTCTTC.

The chain joins TRBV28 to TRBJ2-1; D might be TRBD2 (6 bases). Germline V gene lookup returns CDR1 MDHEN and CDR2 SYDVKM. Trimming pared 11 bases from V and 4 bases from J, leaving 18 bases between. The CDR3 length is 14 residues. The CDR3 loop is CASSQAGMYNEQFF. DNA for the CDR3: TGTGCCTCGAGCCAAGCGGGTATGTACAATGAGCAGTTCTTC.

This rearrangement joins TRBV7-8 to TRBJ2-7, with 10 positions matching TRBD1. V was pared by 5 bases and J by 4 bases, with 14 bases of the junction left unmatched. CDR1 SGHVS and CDR2 FQNEAQ come from the germline V gene. The CDR3 sequence is 17 residues long. The CDR3 DNA reads as TGTGCCAGCAGCATCGAACCCAGACAGGGGGCGGTTTACGAGCAGTACTTC. Protein sequence: CASSIEPRQGAVYEQYF.

The chain carries TRBV28 and TRBJ1-2, with 7 bases that match TRBD1. CDR3 length: 15 amino acids. Germline assignment: CDR1 MDHEN and CDR2 SYDVKM. Germline trimming cut 2 bases from V and 7 bases from J; bases unmatched to any gene: 10. CDR3 nucleotides: TGTGCCAGCAGTTTAACCGACAGGGCGGGGCTTGGCTACACCTTC. Amino acids: CASSLTDRAGLGYTF.

The chain has TRBV9 and TRBJ2-7; TRBD2 agrees at 10 bases. Losses at the gene ends were 0 bases for V and 6 bases for J; bases not matched to a gene: 9. This CDR3 is 16 amino acids long. Germline values: CDR1 SGDLS, CDR2 YYNGEE. The CDR3 here is CASSVGDLAGVSEQYF. In nucleotides, the CDR3 is TGTGCCAGCAGCGTAGGGGACCTAGCGGGAGTAAGCGAGCAGTACTTC.

V and J are TRBV10-2 and TRBJ1-1; maybe TRBD1 (6 bases). Germline V gives CDR1 WSHSY, CDR2 SAAADI. CDR3 length: 15 amino acids. Trimming took 1 base from V and 6 from J, leaving 15 bases between them. CDR3 DNA sequence: TGCGCCAGCAGTGAGTGGGGCAGGGGTAGCCCTGAAGCTTTCTTT. It translates to CASSEWGRGSPEAFF.

The chain joins TRBV5-1 to TRBJ1-1; maybe TRBD1 (5 bases). Trimming left V 0 bases short and J 2 bases short, with 14 bases between. Germline V gene data show CDR1 as SGHRS and CDR2 as YFSETQ. The CDR3 totals 16 residues. This CDR3 is CASSLARVGANTEAFF. CDR3 nucleotides: TGCGCCAGCAGCTTGGCCCGGGTAGGGGCCAACACTGAAGCTTTCTTT.

This chain links TRBV7-3 with TRBJ2-7, with D tentatively TRBD2 (6 bases). Germline CDR1 reads SGHTA; CDR2 reads FQGTGA. Trimming stripped 2 bases from V and 0 bases from J, with 14 bases between. The CDR3 runs to 16 residues. The CDR3 sequence is CASSLPLWRGSYEQYF. The CDR3 nucleotides read TGTGCCAGCAGCTTACCCCTGTGGCGGGGCTCCTACGAGCAGTACTTC. Based on the CDR3 plus reference TRBV7-3 and TRBJ2-7, the full variable domain is GAGVSQTPSNKVTEKGKYVELRCDPISGHTALYWYRQSLGQGPEFLIYFQGTGAADDSGLPNDRFFAVRPEGSVSTLKIQRTERGDSAVYLCASSLPLWRGSYEQYFGPGTRLTVT.

This sequence joins TRBV7-6 and TRBJ1-2, with 12 bases matching TRBD1. V dropped 5 bases and J dropped 8; count of bases not matched to a gene: 6. Per germline, CDR1 SGHVS and CDR2 FNYEAQ. There are 14 residues in the CDR3. The CDR3 sequence is CASSLTGTGGGYTF. CDR3 nucleotides: TGTGCCAGCAGCCTGACCGGGACAGGGGGCGGCTACACCTTC.

V gene TRBV27 combines with J gene TRBJ1-3, with 8 bases fitting TRBD1. Looked up from germline, CDR1 is MNHEY and CDR2 is SMNVEV (reference sequence). This CDR3 contains 17 residues. J gave up 0 bases and V 0 bases, and 4 bases lay outside the gene matches. For the CDR3, the DNA is TGTGCCAGCAGTTTATCGTCAGGGGGCAACTCTGGAAACACCATATATTTT. Its translation: CASSLSSGGNSGNTIYF.

The chain links TRBV28 to TRBJ1-1; tentatively, D is TRBD1 (6 bases). In germline, CDR1 is MDHEN, CDR2 SYDVKM. V was shortened by 3 bases and J by 6 bases, with 17 bases between the two germline ends. The CDR3 runs 15 residues. The DNA for the CDR3 is TGTGCCAGCAGTTTTCTAGTAGAAGAGGGGGCTGAAGCTTTCTTT. It encodes CASSFLVEEGAEAFF. The whole variable domain, remainder taken from reference TRBV28 and TRBJ1-1, is DVKVTQSSRYLVKRTGEKVFLECVQDMDHENMFWYRQDPGLGLRLIYFSYDVKMKEKGDIPEGYSVSREKKERFSLILESASTNQTSMYLCASSFLVEEGAEAFFGQGTRLTVV.

This clone was detected only a few times. The chain recombines TRBV7-2 with TRBJ2-7, with TRBD2 matching 7 bases. Trimming took 5 bases from V and 1 from J; bases not matched to a gene: 5. Germline V gene sequence: CDR1 SGHTA, CDR2 FQGNSA. The CDR3 totals 14 residues. The CDR3 nucleotides are TGTGCCAGCAGCGCGGAACTAGCGTCCTACGAGCAGTACTTC. Translation gives CASSAELASYEQYF. Full variable domain (remainder filled in from reference TRBV7-2 and TRBJ2-7): GAGVSQSPSNKVTEKGKDVELRCDPISGHTALYWYRQSLGQGLEFLIYFQGNSAPDKSGLPSDRFSAERTGGSVSTLTIQRTQQEDSAVYLCASSAELASYEQYFGPGTRLTVT.

The rearrangement links TRBV4-1 to TRBJ1-1, with D perhaps TRBD1 (6 bases). The CDR3 has 16 residues. Germline CDR1 is MGHRA and CDR2 is YSYEKL. Trimming removed 0 bases at V and 0 bases at J, with 11 bases between. CDR3 protein: CASSQEGQFMNTEAFF. The CDR3 nucleotides read TGCGCCAGCAGCCAAGAAGGACAGTTCATGAACACTGAAGCTTTCTTT.

This clone appeared once. The chain uses TRBV19 and TRBJ2-7, with 11 bases aligning to TRBD2. CDR1 LNHDA and CDR2 SQIVND come from the germline V gene (reference sequence). The J segment lost 2 bases and the V segment lost 5 bases, leaving 8 bases of the junction unmatched. The CDR3 covers 16 residues. In DNA, the CDR3 is TGTGCCAGTAGTGGCGAGACTAGCGGGGCTACCTACGAGCAGTACTTC. Protein product: CASSGETSGATYEQYF. The full variable domain, its missing parts supplied by reference TRBV19 and TRBJ2-7, is DGGITQSPKYLFRKEGQNVTLSCEQNLNHDAMYWYRQDPGQGLRLIYYSQIVNDFQKGDIAEGYSVSREKKESFPLTVTSAQKNPTAFYLCASSGETSGATYEQYFGPGTRLTVT.

This rearrangement joins TRBV24-1 to TRBJ1-5, with D perhaps matching TRBD1 (5 bases). The CDR3 loop spans 15 amino acids. The V and J ends lost 6 bases and 3 bases respectively, with 14 bases between them. Germline CDR1 and CDR2: KGHDR and SFDVKD. CDR3 DNA sequence: TGTGCCACCAGTCCTGGGCAGGGCTACAATCAGCCCCAGCATTTT. Amino acid sequence: CATSPGQGYNQPQHF.

This rearrangement joins TRBV2 to TRBJ2-5; a possible D gene is TRBD1 (5 bases). CDR3 length: 13 residues. V was pared by 3 bases and J by 6 bases, with 11 bases between. Germline CDR1 and CDR2: SNHLY and FYNNEI. The CDR3 spells CASSELTAQTQYF. The CDR3 region has the DNA TGTGCCAGCAGTGAGTTGACAGCTCAGACCCAGTACTTC. Full variable domain (rest looked up from reference TRBV2 and TRBJ2-5): EPEVTQTPSHQVTQMGQEVILRCVPISNHLYFYWYRQILGQKVEFLVSFYNNEISEKSEIFDDQFSVERPDGSNFTLKIRSTKLEDSAMYFCASSELTAQTQYFGPGTRLLVL.

The rearrangement uses TRBV3-1 (or the pseudogene TRBV3-2) and TRBJ1-2; TRBD1 is a possible D gene (5 bases). Trimming pared 3 bases from V and 2 bases from J, leaving 22 bases between. Germline V gene lookup returns CDR1 LGHDT and CDR2 YNNKEL (reference sequence). There are 18 residues in the CDR3. The chain's CDR3 is CASSQFSPSDSVNYGYTF. DNA of the CDR3: TGTGCCAGCAGCCAGTTCTCTCCAAGCGACAGCGTAAACTATGGCTACACCTTC.

The chain couples TRBV2 to TRBJ2-7, with 7 bases matching TRBD2. Germline lookup yields CDR1 SNHLY and CDR2 FYNNEI. V dropped 2 bases and J dropped 2; count of bases not matched to a gene: 3. The CDR3 is 14 amino acids. The DNA of the CDR3 is TGTGCCAGCAGTGAATGGACTAGACCCTACGAGCAGTACTTC. This encodes CASSEWTRPYEQYF.

This chain's CDR3 is CASIYGTASNNQPQHF. DNA of the CDR3: TGTGCCAGCATATACGGGACAGCCTCGAACAATCAGCCCCAGCATTTT. The chain joins TRBV28 to TRBJ1-5; 7 positions match TRBD1. Germline V gives CDR1 MDHEN, CDR2 SYDVKM. The CDR3 spans 16 residues. Losses at the gene ends were 7 bases for V and 3 bases for J; bases not matched to a gene: 12.

This rearrangement joins TRBV7-9 to TRBJ1-4, with TRBD1 matching over 8 bases. Trimming at V came to 5 bases and at J to 3 bases, leaving 5 bases not matched to a gene. Per germline, CDR1 SEHNR and CDR2 FQNEAQ (reference sequence). The CDR3 runs 15 residues. The CDR3: CASSREGQANEKLFF. DNA for the CDR3: TGTGCCAGCAGCAGAGAGGGACAGGCTAATGAAAAACTGTTTTTT.